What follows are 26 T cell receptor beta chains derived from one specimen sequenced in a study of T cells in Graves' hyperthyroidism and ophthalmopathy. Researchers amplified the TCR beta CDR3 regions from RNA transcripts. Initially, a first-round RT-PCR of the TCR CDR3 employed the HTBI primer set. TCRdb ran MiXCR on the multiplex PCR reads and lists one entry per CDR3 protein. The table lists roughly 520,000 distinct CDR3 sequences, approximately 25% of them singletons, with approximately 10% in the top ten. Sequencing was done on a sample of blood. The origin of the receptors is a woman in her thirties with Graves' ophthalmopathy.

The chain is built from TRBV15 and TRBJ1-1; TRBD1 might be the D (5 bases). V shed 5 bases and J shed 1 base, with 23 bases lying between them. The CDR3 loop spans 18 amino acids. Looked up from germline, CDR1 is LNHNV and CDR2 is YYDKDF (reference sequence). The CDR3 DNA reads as TGTGCCACCAGCTCCTCCGGGGGGAAGCCGGGGTCGAACACTGAAGCTTTCTTT. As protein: CATSSSGGKPGSNTEAFF.

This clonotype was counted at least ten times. As DNA, the CDR3 is TGTGCCAGCAGTTTCTTGGGACGTGATGCTGAAGCTTTCTTT. Residues: CASSFLGRDAEAFF. This chain joins TRBV27 and TRBJ1-1; possible D gene TRBD1, 5 bases. The CDR3 is 14 residues long. The V gene's germline CDR1 is MNHEY and CDR2 SMNVEV (reference sequence). V lost 3 bases and J 6 bases, leaving 14 bases between the germline ends.

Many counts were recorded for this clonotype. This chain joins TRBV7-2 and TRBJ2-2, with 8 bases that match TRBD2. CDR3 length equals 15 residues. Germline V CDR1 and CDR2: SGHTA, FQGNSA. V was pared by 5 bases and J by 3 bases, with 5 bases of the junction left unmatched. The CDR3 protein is CASSPGLADTGELFF. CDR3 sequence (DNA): TGTGCCAGCAGCCCAGGACTAGCTGACACCGGGGAGCTGTTTTTT.

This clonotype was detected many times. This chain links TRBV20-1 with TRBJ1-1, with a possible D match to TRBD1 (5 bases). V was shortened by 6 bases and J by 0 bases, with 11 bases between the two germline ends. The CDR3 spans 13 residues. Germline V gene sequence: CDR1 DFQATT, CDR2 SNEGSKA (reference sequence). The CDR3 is CSARQRLNTEAFF. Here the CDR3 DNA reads TGCAGTGCAAGACAGCGCCTGAACACTGAAGCTTTCTTT.

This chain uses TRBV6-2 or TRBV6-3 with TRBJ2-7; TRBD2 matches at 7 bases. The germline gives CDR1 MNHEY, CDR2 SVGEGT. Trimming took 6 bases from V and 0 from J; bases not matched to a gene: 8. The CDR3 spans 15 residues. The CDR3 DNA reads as TGTGCCAGCAGACCCAGACTAGCAACCTCCTACGAGCAGTACTTC. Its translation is CASRPRLATSYEQYF.

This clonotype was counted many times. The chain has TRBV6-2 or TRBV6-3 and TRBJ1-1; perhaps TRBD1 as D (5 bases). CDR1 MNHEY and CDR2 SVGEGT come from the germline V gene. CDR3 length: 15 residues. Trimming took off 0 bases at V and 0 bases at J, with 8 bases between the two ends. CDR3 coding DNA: TGTGCCAGCAGTTACTCTTGGGGGATGAACACTGAAGCTTTCTTT. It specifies CASSYSWGMNTEAFF.

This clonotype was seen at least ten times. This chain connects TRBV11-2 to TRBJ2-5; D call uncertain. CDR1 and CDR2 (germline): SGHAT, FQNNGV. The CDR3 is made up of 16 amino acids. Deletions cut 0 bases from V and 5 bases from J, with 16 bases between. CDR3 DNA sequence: TGTGCCAGCAGCTTAGACGAGCTTTTATATGAGGAGACCCAGTACTTC. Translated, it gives CASSLDELLYEETQYF.

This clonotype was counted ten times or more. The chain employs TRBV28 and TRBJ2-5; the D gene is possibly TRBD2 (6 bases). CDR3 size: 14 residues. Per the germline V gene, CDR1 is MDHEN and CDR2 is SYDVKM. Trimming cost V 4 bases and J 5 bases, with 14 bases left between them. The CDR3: CASSSTRNGETQYF. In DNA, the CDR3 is TGTGCCAGCAGTTCGACTAGGAACGGGGAGACCCAGTACTTC.

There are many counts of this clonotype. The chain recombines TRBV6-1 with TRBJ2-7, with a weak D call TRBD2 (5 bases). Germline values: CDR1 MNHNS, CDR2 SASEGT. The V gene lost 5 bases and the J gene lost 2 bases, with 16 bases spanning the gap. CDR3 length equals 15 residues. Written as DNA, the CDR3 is TGTGCCAGCAGTATGGACTCCGCAAGCCCCTACGAGCAGTACTTC. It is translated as CASSMDSASPYEQYF.

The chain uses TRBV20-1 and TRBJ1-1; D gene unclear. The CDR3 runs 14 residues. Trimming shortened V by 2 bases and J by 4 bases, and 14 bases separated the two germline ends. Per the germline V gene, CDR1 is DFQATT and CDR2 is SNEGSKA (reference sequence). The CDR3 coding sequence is TGCAGTGCTAGATCTGGGAGGGTATCCACTGAAGCTTTCTTT. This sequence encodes CSARSGRVSTEAFF.

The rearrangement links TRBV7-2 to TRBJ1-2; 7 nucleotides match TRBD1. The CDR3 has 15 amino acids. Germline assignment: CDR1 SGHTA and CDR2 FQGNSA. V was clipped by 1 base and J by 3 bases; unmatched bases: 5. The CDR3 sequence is CASSLGSGGDYGYTF. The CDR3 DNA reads TGTGCCAGCAGCTTAGGTTCAGGGGGGGACTATGGCTACACCTTC.

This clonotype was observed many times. Here the CDR3 DNA reads TGTGCCAGCAGCTTAGCCCCGGGACAGGGGGCGGGAGCTGAAGCTTTCTTT. Translating gives CASSLAPGQGAGAEAFF. The chain employs TRBV7-8 and TRBJ1-1; TRBD1 matches at 12 bases. Looked up from germline, CDR1 is SGHVS and CDR2 is FQNEAQ. The ends lost 0 bases at V and 6 bases at J; junction bases unmatched: 8. The CDR3 length is 17 residues.

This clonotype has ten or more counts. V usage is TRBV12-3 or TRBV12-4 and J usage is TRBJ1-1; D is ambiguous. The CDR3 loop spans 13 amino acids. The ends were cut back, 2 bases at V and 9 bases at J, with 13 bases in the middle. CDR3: CASSLTDTYQAFF. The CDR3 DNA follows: TGTGCCAGCAGTTTAACTGACACTTACCAAGCTTTCTTT.

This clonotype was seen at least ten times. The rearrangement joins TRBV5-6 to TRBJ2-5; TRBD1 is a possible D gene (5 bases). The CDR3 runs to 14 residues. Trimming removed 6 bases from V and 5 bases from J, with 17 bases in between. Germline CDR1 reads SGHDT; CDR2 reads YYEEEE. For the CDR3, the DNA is TGTGCCAGCATTAACCTTGGGCAGGGCGAGACCCAGTACTTC. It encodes CASINLGQGETQYF.

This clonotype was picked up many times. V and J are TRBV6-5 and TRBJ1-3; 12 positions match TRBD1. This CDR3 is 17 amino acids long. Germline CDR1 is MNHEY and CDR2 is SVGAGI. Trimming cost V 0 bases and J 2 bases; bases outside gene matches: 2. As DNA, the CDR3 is TGTGCCAGCAGTTACTCAGGGGACAGGGGGCCTGGAAACACCATATATTTT. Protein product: CASSYSGDRGPGNTIYF.

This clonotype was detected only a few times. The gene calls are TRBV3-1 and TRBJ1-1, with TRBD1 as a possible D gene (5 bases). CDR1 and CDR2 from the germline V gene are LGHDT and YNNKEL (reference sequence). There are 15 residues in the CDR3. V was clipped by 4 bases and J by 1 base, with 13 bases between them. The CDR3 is CASSPKGSGNTEAFF. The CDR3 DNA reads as TGTGCCAGCAGCCCGAAGGGGAGCGGGAACACTGAAGCTTTCTTT.

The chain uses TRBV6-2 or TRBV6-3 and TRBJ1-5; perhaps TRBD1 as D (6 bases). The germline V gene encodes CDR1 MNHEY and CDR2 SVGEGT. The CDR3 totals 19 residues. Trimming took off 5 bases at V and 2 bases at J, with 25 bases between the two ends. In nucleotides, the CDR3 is TGTGCCAGCAGTCGTATGTCGGATTCGGGGGCTCGTCGCAATCAGCCCCAGCATTTT. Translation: CASSRMSDSGARRNQPQHF.

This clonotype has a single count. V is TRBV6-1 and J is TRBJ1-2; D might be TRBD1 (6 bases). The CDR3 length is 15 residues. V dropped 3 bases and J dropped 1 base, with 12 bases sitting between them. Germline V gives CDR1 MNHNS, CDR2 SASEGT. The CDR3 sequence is CASSDGGGSNYGYTF. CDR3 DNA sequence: TGTGCCAGCAGTGACGGGGGCGGAAGTAACTATGGCTACACCTTC.

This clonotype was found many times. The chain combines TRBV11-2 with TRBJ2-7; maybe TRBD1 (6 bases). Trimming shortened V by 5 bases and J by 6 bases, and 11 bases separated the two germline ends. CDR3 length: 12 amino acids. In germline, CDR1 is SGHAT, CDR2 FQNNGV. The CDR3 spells CASSGRGPEQYF. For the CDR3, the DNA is TGTGCCAGCAGCGGCAGGGGTCCCGAGCAGTACTTC.

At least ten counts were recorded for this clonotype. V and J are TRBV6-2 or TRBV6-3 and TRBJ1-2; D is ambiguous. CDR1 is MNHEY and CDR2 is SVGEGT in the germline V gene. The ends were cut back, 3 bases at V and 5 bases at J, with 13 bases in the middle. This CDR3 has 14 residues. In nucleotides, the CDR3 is TGTGCCAGCAGTTATGACGCCAGTATGTATGGCTACACCTTC. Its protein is CASSYDASMYGYTF.

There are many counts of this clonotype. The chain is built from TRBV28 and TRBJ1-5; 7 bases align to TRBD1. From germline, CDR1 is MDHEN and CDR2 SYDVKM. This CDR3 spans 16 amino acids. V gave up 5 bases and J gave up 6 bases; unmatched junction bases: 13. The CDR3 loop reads CASSMERQGRGQPQHF. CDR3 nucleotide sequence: TGTGCCAGCAGTATGGAACGACAGGGTAGGGGTCAGCCCCAGCATTTT.

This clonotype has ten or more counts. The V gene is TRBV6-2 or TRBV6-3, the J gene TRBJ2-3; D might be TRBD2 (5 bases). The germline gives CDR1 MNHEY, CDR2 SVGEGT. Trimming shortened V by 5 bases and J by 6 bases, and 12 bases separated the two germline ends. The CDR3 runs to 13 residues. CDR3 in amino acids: CASSVRVQDTQYF. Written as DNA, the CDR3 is TGTGCCAGCAGTGTGAGGGTCCAGGATACGCAGTATTTT.

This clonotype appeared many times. This chain's CDR3 is CSASPTGTQPQHF. For the CDR3, the DNA is TGCAGTGCTAGCCCGACAGGGACTCAGCCCCAGCATTTT. The gene calls are TRBV20-1 and TRBJ1-5; 7 bases are a match to TRBD1. Germline CDR1 DFQATT, CDR2 SNEGSKA (reference sequence). V shed 3 bases, J shed 6 bases, and the junction held 5 bases outside the gene matches. The CDR3 runs 13 residues.

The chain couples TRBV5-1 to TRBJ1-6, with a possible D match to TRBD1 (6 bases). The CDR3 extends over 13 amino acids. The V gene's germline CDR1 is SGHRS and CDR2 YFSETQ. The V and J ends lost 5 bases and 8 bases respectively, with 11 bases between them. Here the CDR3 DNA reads TGCGCCAGCAGTACAGGGTTTGATTCACCCCTCCACTTT. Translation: CASSTGFDSPLHF.

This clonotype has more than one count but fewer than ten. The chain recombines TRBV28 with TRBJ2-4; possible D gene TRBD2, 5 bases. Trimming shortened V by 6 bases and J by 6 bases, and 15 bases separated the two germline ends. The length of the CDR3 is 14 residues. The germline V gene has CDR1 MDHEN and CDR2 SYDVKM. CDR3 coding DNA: TGTGCCAGCAGCTACGTTAGCGAGGGAAACATTCAGTACTTC. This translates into CASSYVSEGNIQYF.

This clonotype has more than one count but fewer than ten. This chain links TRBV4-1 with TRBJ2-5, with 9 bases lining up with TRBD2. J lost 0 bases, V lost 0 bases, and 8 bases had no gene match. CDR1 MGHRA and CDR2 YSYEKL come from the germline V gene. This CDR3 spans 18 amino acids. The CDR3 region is CASSQETWTSAYQETQYF. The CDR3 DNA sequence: TGCGCCAGCAGCCAAGAAACATGGACTAGCGCCTACCAAGAGACCCAGTACTTC.